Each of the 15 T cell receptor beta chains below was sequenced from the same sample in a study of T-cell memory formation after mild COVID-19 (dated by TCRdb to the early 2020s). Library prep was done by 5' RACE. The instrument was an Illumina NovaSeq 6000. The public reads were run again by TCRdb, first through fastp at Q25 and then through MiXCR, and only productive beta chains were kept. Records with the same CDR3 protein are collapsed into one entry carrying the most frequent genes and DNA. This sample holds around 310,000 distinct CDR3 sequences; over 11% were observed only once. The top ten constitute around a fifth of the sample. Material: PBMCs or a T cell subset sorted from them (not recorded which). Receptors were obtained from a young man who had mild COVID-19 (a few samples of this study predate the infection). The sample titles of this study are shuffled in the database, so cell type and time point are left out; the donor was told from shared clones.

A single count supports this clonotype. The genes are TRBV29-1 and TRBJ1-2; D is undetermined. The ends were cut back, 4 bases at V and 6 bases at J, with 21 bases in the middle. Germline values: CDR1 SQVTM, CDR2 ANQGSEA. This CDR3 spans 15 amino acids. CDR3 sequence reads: CSVGKAKTATNGYTF. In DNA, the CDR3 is TGCAGCGTTGGAAAGGCAAAAACTGCAACAAATGGCTACACCTTC.

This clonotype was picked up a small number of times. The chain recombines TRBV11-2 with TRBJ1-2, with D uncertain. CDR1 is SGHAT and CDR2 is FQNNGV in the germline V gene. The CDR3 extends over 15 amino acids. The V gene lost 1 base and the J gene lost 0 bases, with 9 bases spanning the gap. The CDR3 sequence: CASSLVTSANYGYTF. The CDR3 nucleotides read TGTGCCAGCAGCTTAGTGACTTCAGCTAACTATGGCTACACCTTC.

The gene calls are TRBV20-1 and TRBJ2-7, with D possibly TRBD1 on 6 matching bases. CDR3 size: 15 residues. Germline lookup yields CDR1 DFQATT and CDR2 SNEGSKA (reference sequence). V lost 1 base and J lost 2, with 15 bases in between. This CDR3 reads CSARVRGGSTYEQYF. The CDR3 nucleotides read TGCAGTGCTAGAGTCCGAGGGGGAAGTACCTACGAGCAGTACTTC.

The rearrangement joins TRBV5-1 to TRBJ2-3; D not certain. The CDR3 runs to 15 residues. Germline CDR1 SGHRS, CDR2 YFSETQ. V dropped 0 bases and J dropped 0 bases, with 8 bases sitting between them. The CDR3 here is CASSLEVGSTDTQYF. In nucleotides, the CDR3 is TGCGCCAGCAGCTTGGAGGTGGGGAGCACAGATACGCAGTATTTT.

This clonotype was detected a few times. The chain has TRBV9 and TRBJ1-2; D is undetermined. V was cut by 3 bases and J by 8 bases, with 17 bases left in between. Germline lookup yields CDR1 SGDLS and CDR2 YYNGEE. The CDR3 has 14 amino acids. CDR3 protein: CASSGPQAPGGYTF. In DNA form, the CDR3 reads TGTGCCAGCAGCGGCCCCCAGGCTCCGGGCGGCTACACCTTC.

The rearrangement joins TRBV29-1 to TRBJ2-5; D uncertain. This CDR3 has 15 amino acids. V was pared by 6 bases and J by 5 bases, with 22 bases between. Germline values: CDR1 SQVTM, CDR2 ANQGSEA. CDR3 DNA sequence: TGCAGCGTCAAAGGCCTCCGGGCCCCCGGGGAGACCCAGTACTTC. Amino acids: CSVKGLRAPGETQYF.

The CDR3 DNA follows: TGTGCCAGCAGTTTAACTGGGGCCTTTGAGACCCAGTACTTC. It yields the protein CASSLTGAFETQYF. The gene calls are TRBV27 and TRBJ2-5, with TRBD1 as a possible D gene (5 bases). Germline CDR1 MNHEY, CDR2 SMNVEV (reference sequence). V dropped 2 bases and J dropped 5 bases, with 12 bases sitting between them. The CDR3 extends over 14 amino acids.

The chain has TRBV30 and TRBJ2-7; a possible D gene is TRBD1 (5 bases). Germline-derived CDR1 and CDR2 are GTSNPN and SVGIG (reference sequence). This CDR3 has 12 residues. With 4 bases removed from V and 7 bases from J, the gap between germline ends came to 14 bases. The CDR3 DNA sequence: TGTGCCTGGACCCGTATGCCAGGGGAGCAGTACTTC. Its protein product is CAWTRMPGEQYF.

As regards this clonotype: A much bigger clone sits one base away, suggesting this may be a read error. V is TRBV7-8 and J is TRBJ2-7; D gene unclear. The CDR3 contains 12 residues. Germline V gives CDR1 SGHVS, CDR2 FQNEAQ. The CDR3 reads CASTLVGYEQYF. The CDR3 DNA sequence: TGTGCCAGCACCTTAGTGGGCTACGAGCAGTACTTC.

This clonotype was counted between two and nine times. The CDR3 sequence is CASSQDMGVVDTIYF. The CDR3 nucleotides are TGCGCCAGCAGCCAAGATATGGGGGTTGTTGACACCATATATTTT. The chain is built from TRBV4-1 and TRBJ1-3, with a weak D call TRBD1 (5 bases). The CDR3 spans 15 residues. Per germline, CDR1 MGHRA and CDR2 YSYEKL. The ends were cut back, 0 bases at V and 8 bases at J, with 14 bases in the middle.

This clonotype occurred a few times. The CDR3 DNA reads TGTGCCACCAGTGATTTGGGATCGCGGGCTGGCTACACCTTC. Protein: CATSDLGSRAGYTF. The chain employs TRBV24-1 and TRBJ1-2; D unresolved. The CDR3 is 14 residues long. Deletions cut 0 bases from V and 7 bases from J, with 11 bases between. Germline values: CDR1 KGHDR, CDR2 SFDVKD.

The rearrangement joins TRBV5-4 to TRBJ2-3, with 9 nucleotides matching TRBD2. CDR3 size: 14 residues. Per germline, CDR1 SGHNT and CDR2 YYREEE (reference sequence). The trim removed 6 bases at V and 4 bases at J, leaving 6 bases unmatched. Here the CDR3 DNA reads TGTGCCAGCAAGGGAGCGGGGGGCGCAGATACGCAGTATTTT. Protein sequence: CASKGAGGADTQYF.

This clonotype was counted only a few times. The CDR3 DNA is TGTGCCAGCAGCCTCGCAGGGGGGGGCAATGAGCAGTTCTTC. Its protein is CASSLAGGGNEQFF. The rearrangement joins TRBV7-3 to TRBJ2-1; either TRBD1 or TRBD2 may fit D (7 bases each). The CDR3 extends over 14 amino acids. Germline CDR1 reads SGHTA; CDR2 reads FQGTGA. With 5 bases removed from V and 6 bases from J, the gap between germline ends came to 14 bases.

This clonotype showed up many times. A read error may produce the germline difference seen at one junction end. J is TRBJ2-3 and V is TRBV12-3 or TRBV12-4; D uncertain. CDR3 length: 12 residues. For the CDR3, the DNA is TGCGCCAGCAGCTTCGGCACAGATACGCAGTATTTT. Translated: CASSFGTDTQYF.

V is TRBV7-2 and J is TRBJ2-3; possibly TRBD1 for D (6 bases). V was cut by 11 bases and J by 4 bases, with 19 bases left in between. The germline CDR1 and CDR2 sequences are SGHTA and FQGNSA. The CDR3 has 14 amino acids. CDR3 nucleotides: TGTGCCGGCTCGCGCAGGGGTCGGCCAGATACGCAGTATTTT. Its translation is CAGSRRGRPDTQYF.